The 5 T cell receptor beta chains listed next were all sequenced from one sample in a study of immune heterogeneity within non-small cell lung tumors. It was with 32 V and 13 J primers that multiplex PCR amplified TCR beta CDR3. A single record per CDR3 protein comes from TCRdb applying MiXCR to the multiplex PCR reads. The sample holds 4,700 or so distinct CDR3 sequences, approximately 23% seen once. Genomic DNA from bulk tumor acted as the template, and 600 ng was loaded per sample. Multiple widely separated biopsies were taken from each primary tumor at surgery. The cohort was untreated, with newly diagnosed non-small cell lung cancer undergoing curative surgery. The sequencing input was lung tumor tissue. The receptors here all came from a man between 60 and 75 years old with non-small cell lung cancer.

The chain recombines TRBV4-3 with TRBJ2-2; D unclear. Deletions cut 1 base from V and 6 bases from J, with 9 bases between. Germline V gene sequence: CDR1 LGHNA, CDR2 YSLEER. There are 14 residues in the CDR3. CDR3 protein: CASSQGLTPGELFF. Here the CDR3 DNA reads TGCGCCAGCAGCCAAGGCCTTACACCCGGGGAGCTGTTTTTT.

This clonotype is medium-sized in the sample. The rearrangement joins TRBV2 to TRBJ2-1; 9 nucleotides match TRBD2. The CDR3 has 14 amino acids. The J segment lost 4 bases and the V segment lost 7 bases, leaving 5 bases of the junction unmatched. CDR1 and CDR2 (germline): SNHLY, FYNNEI. The CDR3 bases are TGTGCCAGCATCGAGGCGGGAGGGTACAATGAGCAGTTCTTC. It codes for CASIEAGGYNEQFF.

This chain connects TRBV28 to TRBJ1-5; 7 bases are a match to TRBD1. The CDR3 totals 16 residues. CDR1 and CDR2 (germline): MDHEN, SYDVKM. The junction had 11 bases not matched to a gene; V was cut back by 4 bases and J by 5 bases. As DNA, the CDR3 is TGTGCCAGCAGTTCTACGACAGGGAGTTATTATCAGCCCCAGCATTTT. Its protein is CASSSTTGSYYQPQHF.

Regarding this clonotype: The junction differs from germline at one of its ends, possibly a read error. V gene TRBV29-1 combines with J gene TRBJ2-2, with a possible D match to TRBD2 (5 bases). The length of the CDR3 is 11 residues. The germline CDR1 and CDR2 sequences are SQVTM and ANQGSEA. CDR3 sequence (DNA): TGCAGCGCAGGAGACACCGGGGAGCTGGTTTTT. Translated: CSAGDTGELVF.

The chain has TRBV5-1 and TRBJ1-2; 7 bases fit TRBD1. The CDR3 totals 14 residues. Germline V gene sequence: CDR1 SGHRS, CDR2 YFSETQ. With V trimmed by 4 bases and J by 8 bases, 11 bases remained unmatched. This CDR3 is CASSAGQPQGGYTF. In nucleotides, the CDR3 is TGCGCCAGCAGCGCGGGACAGCCCCAAGGAGGCTACACCTTC.